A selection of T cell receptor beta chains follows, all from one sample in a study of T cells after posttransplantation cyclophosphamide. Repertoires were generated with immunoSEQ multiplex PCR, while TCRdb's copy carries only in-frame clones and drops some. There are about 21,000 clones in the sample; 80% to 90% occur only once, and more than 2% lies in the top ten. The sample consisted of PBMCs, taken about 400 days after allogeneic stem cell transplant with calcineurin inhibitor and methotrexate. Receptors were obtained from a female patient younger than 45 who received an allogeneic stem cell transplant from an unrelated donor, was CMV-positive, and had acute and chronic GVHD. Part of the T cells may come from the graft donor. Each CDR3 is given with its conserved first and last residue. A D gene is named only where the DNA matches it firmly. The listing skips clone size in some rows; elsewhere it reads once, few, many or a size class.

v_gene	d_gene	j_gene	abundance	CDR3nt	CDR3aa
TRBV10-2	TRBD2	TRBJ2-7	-	TGCGCCAGCAGAAGCGGGAGTACGTACGAGCAGTACTTC	CASRSGSTYEQYF
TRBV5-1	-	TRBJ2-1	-	TGCGCCAGCAGCCAGGAGGGTAACAATGAGCAGTTCTTC	CASSQEGNNEQFF
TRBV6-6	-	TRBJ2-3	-	TGTGCCAGCAGGCACATGGACTCCTCGACGGAAGATACGCAGTATTTT	CASRHMDSSTEDTQYF
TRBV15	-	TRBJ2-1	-	TGTGCCACCACGACAAACCCGGACTTCATTGAGCAGTTCTTC	CATTTNPDFIEQFF
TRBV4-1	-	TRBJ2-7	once	TGCGCCAGCAGCCAGCCCCTACTAGGATCCGAGCAGTACTTC	CASSQPLLGSEQYF
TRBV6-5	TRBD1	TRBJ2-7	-	TGTGCCAGCAGTTCACCGGGACAGGGGTCATACGAGCAGTACTTC	CASSSPGQGSYEQYF
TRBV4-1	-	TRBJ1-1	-	TGCGCCAGCAGCCTCGCGGGGGGCACTGAAGCTTTCTTT	CASSLAGGTEAFF
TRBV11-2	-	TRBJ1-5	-	TGTGCCAGCAGCTTAGCGGGCCAGGGCACTCAGCCCCAGCATTTT	CASSLAGQGTQPQHF
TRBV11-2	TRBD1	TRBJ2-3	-	TGTGCCAGCAGCTCCCCTCGGGACAGCCACACAGATACGCAGTATTTT	CASSSPRDSHTDTQYF
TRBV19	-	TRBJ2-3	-	TGTGCCAGTAGTATCGGGGAAGGAGTTACGCAGTATTTT	CASSIGEGVTQYF
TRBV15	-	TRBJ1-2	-	TGTGCCACCAGCAGAAGTCCAGGCCTGGATGGCTACACCTTC	CATSRSPGLDGYTF
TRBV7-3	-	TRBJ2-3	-	TGTGCCAGCAGCGTGGACACTTCAGATACGCAGTATTTT	CASSVDTSDTQYF